The next 27 T cell receptor beta chains were all read from a single sample in a study of T cells in women clearing cervical HPV infection. Profiled with immunoSEQ multiplex PCR; TCRdb holds only in-frame clones, not every one. This listing includes about 20,000 clones. Sequences were obtained from blood buffy coat. Receptor source: a woman between 18 and 69 years old with a cervical HPV16 infection that either progressed to CIN3+ or cleared (not recorded which).

Comments on this clone: The CDR3 goes on 3 residues after the read ends, and that part is filled in from the germline J gene. V gene TRBV5-1 combines with J gene TRBJ1-1; D ambiguous. The V and J ends lost 0 bases and 1 base respectively, with 10 bases between them. This CDR3 is 15 amino acids long. CDR1 SGHRS and CDR2 YFSETQ come from the germline V gene. CDR3 residues: CASSLVSQKNTEAFF. The DNA read from the CDR3 is TGCGCCAGCAGCTTGGTGTCACAGAAGAACACTGAA.

Comment on this clone: The CDR3 goes on 3 residues after the read ends, and that part is filled in from the germline J gene. The chain employs TRBV7-3 and TRBJ1-1; D gene uncertain. CDR1 and CDR2 from the germline V gene are SGHTA and FQGTGA. The CDR3 totals 14 residues. CDR3 DNA, as far as it was read: TGTGCCAGCAGCTTAAAAATGGGTAACTACGAG. This codes for CASSLKMGNYE. The entire CDR3 protein reads CASSLKMGNYEAFF.

With regard to this clone: The read gets to within 3 residues of the CDR3 end, and the germline J gene fills in the rest. V is TRBV18 and J is TRBJ1-4; D possibly corresponds to TRBD1 (6 bases). Between the trimmed V and J ends, which lost 1 base and 7 bases, there was a span of 10 bases. From germline, CDR1 is KGHSH and CDR2 LQKENI. The CDR3 has 14 amino acids. CDR3 bases read: TGTGCCAGCTCACCACGACAGGAGGGTGAAAAA. Protein sequence: CASSPRQEGEK. The full CDR3 sequence reads CASSPRQEGEKLFF.

Frequency places this clone as medium-sized. Read coverage stops 3 residues before the CDR3 terminus; the germline J gene supplies the remainder. The V and J genes are TRBV14 and TRBJ2-5, with D maybe TRBD2 (5 bases). Germline V gene sequence: CDR1 SGHDN, CDR2 FVKESK. The V and J ends lost 0 bases and 4 bases respectively, with 12 bases between them. This CDR3 spans 15 amino acids. The CDR3 reads CASSQDLTTLETQYF. CDR3 bases read: TGTGCCAGCAGCCAAGATCTGACTACTTTAGAGACC.

Concerning this clone itself: The observed sequence ends 3 residues before the CDR3 terminus, with the missing tail filled in from the germline J gene. The chain links TRBV27 to TRBJ2-1; no clear D. Germline CDR1 is MNHEY and CDR2 is SMNVEV (reference sequence). V lost 7 bases to trimming and J lost 7 bases, with 11 bases between them. CDR3 length equals 12 residues. The CDR3: CASTTRKNEQFF. The DNA read from the CDR3 is TGTGCCAGCACGACACGGAAGAATGAG.

A word on this clone: The CDR3 extends 3 residues past the end of the read, so its final part is completed from the germline J gene. This chain joins TRBV9 and TRBJ1-2; D ambiguous. The germline V gene encodes CDR1 SGDLS and CDR2 YYNGEE. The CDR3 loop spans 13 amino acids. V shed 0 bases and J shed 6 bases, with 9 bases lying between them. CDR3 DNA (partial): TGTGCCAGCAGCGTAGAGTCGCGGGATGGC. Protein: CASSVESRDG. The CDR3, in full, reads CASSVESRDGYTF.

A remark on this clone: The read finishes 3 residues shy of the CDR3 end, and the germline J gene is used to complete it. This chain uses TRBV7-3 with TRBJ1-6, with 7 bases lining up with TRBD1. The length of the CDR3 is 14 residues. J gave up 7 bases and V 5 bases, and 5 bases lay outside the gene matches. Germline assignment: CDR1 SGHTA and CDR2 FQGTGA. Incomplete CDR3 DNA: TGTGCCAGCAGCGCGGGACAGCGGAATTCACCC. Its translation: CASSAGQRNSP. The CDR3 in full is CASSAGQRNSPLHF.

To note about this clone: The CDR3 end falls 3 residues outside the read, so it is completed with the germline J gene. The chain uses TRBV30 and TRBJ1-2; 8 bases are a match to TRBD1. Germline V CDR1 and CDR2: GTSNPN, SVGIG (reference sequence). The CDR3 runs to 17 residues. Incomplete CDR3 DNA: TGTGCCTGGAGTCGCCTCGACAGGGGAAACCTCTACAATGAC. Translation: CAWSRLDRGNLYND. The whole CDR3 region reads CAWSRLDRGNLYNDYTF.

As regards this clone: The read ends 3 residues early relative to the CDR3; the germline J gene fills the gap. The rearrangement uses TRBV11-1 and TRBJ2-3; 7 positions agree with TRBD2. Germline V lookup: CDR1 SGHAT, CDR2 FQDESV (reference sequence). This CDR3 region has 15 residues. CDR3 residues: CASSSTGTTGETQYF. The part of the CDR3 DNA that was read is TGTGCCAGCAGCTCGACCGGGACTACGGGGGAGACG.

Comments on this clone: Coverage ceases 3 residues before the CDR3 finishes, and the germline J gene fills in the end. The gene calls are TRBV4-2 and TRBJ2-2, with D possibly being TRBD1 (5 bases). The germline V gene has CDR1 LGHNA and CDR2 YNFKEQ. This CDR3 region has 16 residues. Trimming stripped 0 bases from V and 4 bases from J, with 12 bases between. The DNA read from the CDR3 is TGTGCCAGCAGCCAAGAACTCTCCAGGGTCACCGGGGAG. As protein: CASSQELSRVTGE. The entire CDR3 protein is CASSQELSRVTGELFF.

As regards this clone: From the germline J gene comes the end of the CDR3, since the read stops 3 residues before it. The chain uses TRBV2 and TRBJ2-2; possibly TRBD1 for D (6 bases). Germline V CDR1 and CDR2: SNHLY, FYNNEI. The CDR3 is 15 residues long. V dropped 6 bases and J dropped 0 bases, with 11 bases sitting between them. The CDR3 protein is CASRGGFPNTGELFF. The part of the CDR3 DNA that was read is TGTGCCAGCAGAGGGGGTTTTCCGAACACCGGGGAG. Full variable domain (rest looked up from reference TRBV2 and TRBJ2-2): EPEVTQTPSHQVTQMGQEVILRCVPISNHLYFYWYRQILGQKVEFLVSFYNNEISEKSEIFDDQFSVERPDGSNFTLKIRSTKLEDSAMYFCASRGGFPNTGELFFGEGSRLTVL.

Regarding this clone: With the read ending 3 residues before the CDR3 end, the germline J gene is used to fill in that end. V usage is TRBV6-2 or TRBV6-3 and J usage is TRBJ1-2; 7 nucleotides align to TRBD1. The V gene's germline CDR1 is MNHEY and CDR2 SVGEGT. The J segment lost 0 bases and the V segment lost 5 bases, leaving 6 bases of the junction unmatched. This CDR3 spans 15 amino acids. The CDR3 here is CASSHRDSPNYGYTF. CDR3 bases read: TGTGCCAGCAGTCACCGGGACAGCCCTAACTATGGC.

About this clone: The read finishes 3 residues shy of the CDR3 end, and the germline J gene is used to complete it. The genes are TRBV4-2 and TRBJ1-6; 7 positions match TRBD1. The CDR3 is 18 residues long. Trimming at V came to 1 base and at J to 4 bases, leaving 10 bases not matched to a gene. Germline V gene data show CDR1 as LGHNA and CDR2 as YNFKEQ. The CDR3 reads CASSQAVPGQPYNSPLHF. CDR3 DNA (partial): TGTGCCAGCAGCCAAGCCGTCCCGGGACAGCCGTATAATTCACCC.

Of note for this clone: The sequence runs out 3 residues before the end of the CDR3; the remainder is reconstructed from the germline J gene. The chain combines TRBV24-1 with TRBJ2-5, with D perhaps matching TRBD1 (6 bases). Trimming pared 4 bases from V and 2 bases from J, leaving 13 bases between. The CDR3 is 15 amino acids. Germline values: CDR1 KGHDR, CDR2 SFDVKD. The DNA read from the CDR3 is TGTGCCACCAGTGACAACAGGGTAGTGCAAGAGACC. It specifies CATSDNRVVQET. The entire CDR3 protein is CATSDNRVVQETQYF.

To note about this clone: The CDR3 end falls 3 residues outside the read, so it is completed with the germline J gene. V is TRBV20-1 and J is TRBJ2-1; D assignment may be TRBD1 or TRBD2 (6 bases each). This CDR3 region has 12 residues. Trimming took off 6 bases at V and 4 bases at J, with 10 bases between the two ends. Germline CDR1 DFQATT, CDR2 SNEGSKA (reference sequence). The sequenced part of the CDR3 DNA is TGCAGTGCCGCGGGACAATACAATGAG. This sequence encodes CSAAGQYNE. The full CDR3 protein reads CSAAGQYNEQFF.

Comments on this clone: The CDR3 end falls 3 residues outside the read, so it is completed with the germline J gene. The chain employs TRBV19 and TRBJ2-3; 9 bases map to TRBD1. The J segment lost 2 bases and the V segment lost 1 base, leaving 1 base of the junction unmatched. The CDR3 runs 15 residues. Germline V gene data show CDR1 as LNHDA and CDR2 as SQIVND (reference sequence). The CDR3: CASSIGTGVTDTQYF. The CDR3 bases that were read are TGTGCCAGTAGTATAGGGACAGGGGTCACAGATACG.

To note about this clone: The read finishes 3 residues shy of the CDR3 end, and the germline J gene is used to complete it. This chain connects TRBV28 to TRBJ1-1, with TRBD1 as a possible D gene (6 bases). Germline lookup yields CDR1 MDHEN and CDR2 SYDVKM. V was pared by 4 bases and J by 1 base, with 19 bases between. This CDR3 comprises 17 residues. CDR3: CASSSNTIFRGNTEAFF. The part of the CDR3 DNA that was read is TGTGCCAGCAGTTCCAACACAATATTCAGGGGGAACACTGAA.

About this clone itself: The sequence runs out 3 residues before the end of the CDR3; the remainder is reconstructed from the germline J gene. The chain couples TRBV20-1 to TRBJ2-1; D unresolved. CDR3 size: 14 residues. Trimming pared 5 bases from V and 4 bases from J, leaving 15 bases between. Germline CDR1 and CDR2: DFQATT and SNEGSKA (reference sequence). The CDR3 loop reads CSAGSAVNYNEQFF. CDR3 DNA, as far as it was read: TGCAGTGCTGGGTCGGCGGTGAATTACAATGAG.

About this clone: The missing CDR3 end, 3 residues past where the read stops, is filled in from the germline J gene. The V and J genes are TRBV5-6 and TRBJ2-1; D is unresolved. V dropped 1 base and J dropped 8 bases, with 13 bases sitting between them. The germline V gene encodes CDR1 SGHDT and CDR2 YYEEEE. The CDR3 runs to 14 residues. The CDR3 bases that were read are TGTGCCAGCAGCTTGAAGGGTTTTGGCGATGAG. This encodes CASSLKGFGDE. In full, the CDR3 is CASSLKGFGDEQFF.

Regarding this clone: The read comes to an end 3 residues before the CDR3 does, leaving the germline J gene to fill in the end. The chain recombines TRBV12-5 with TRBJ2-5; 7 bases map to TRBD2. J gave up 0 bases and V 5 bases, and 9 bases lay outside the gene matches. CDR3 length: 16 residues. Germline V gives CDR1 LGHNT, CDR2 FRNRAP. The chain's CDR3 is CASGPVTSPDQETQYF. CDR3 DNA, as far as it was read: TGTGCTAGTGGTCCTGTGACTAGCCCCGACCAAGAGACC.

In regard to this clone: Read data end 3 residues before the CDR3 end; the end is taken from the germline J gene. The chain combines TRBV7-2 with TRBJ1-2, with 8 bases identical to TRBD1. The germline V gene encodes CDR1 SGHTA and CDR2 FQGNSA. CDR3 length: 17 residues. The CDR3: CASSLAVPAGGGNDYTF. CDR3 DNA (partial): TGTGCCAGCAGCTTAGCGGTTCCGGCAGGGGGCGGCAATGAC.

As concerns this clone: Sequencing ends 3 residues short of the CDR3 end; the germline J gene provides the rest. The V gene is TRBV6-2 or TRBV6-3, the J gene TRBJ1-1, with a tentative D call TRBD1 (6 bases). CDR3 size: 13 residues. V lost 6 bases and J 1 base, leaving 9 bases between the germline ends. Germline V CDR1 and CDR2: MNHEY, SVGEGT. The chain's CDR3 is CASRGHPNTEAFF. The DNA read from the CDR3 is TGTGCCAGCAGGGGACACCCGAACACTGAA.

With respect to this clone: The read terminates 3 residues ahead of where the CDR3 ends, so the germline J gene completes it. The rearrangement links TRBV7-6 to TRBJ2-5; 13 nucleotides agree with TRBD2. Germline loops: CDR1 SGHVS, CDR2 FNYEAQ. The CDR3 is 16 amino acids. V lost 3 bases, J lost 5 bases, and 6 bases stayed unmatched. The CDR3 DNA, read in part, is TGTGCCAGCAGCTTGACTAGCGGGGGGCGCGGGGAGACC. It encodes CASSLTSGGRGET. The CDR3, in full, reads CASSLTSGGRGETQYF.

On this clone itself: The CDR3 end is not reached by the read, which stops 3 residues before it; the germline J gene fills it in. V is TRBV5-1 and J is TRBJ2-3; TRBD2 agrees at 8 bases. After removal of 4 bases from V and 2 bases from J, the junction contained 3 bases not matched to a gene. The CDR3 consists of 14 residues. Germline V CDR1 and CDR2: SGHRS, YFSETQ. The DNA read from the CDR3 is TGCGCCAGCAGCCAGGGACTAGTCACAGATACG. Protein: CASSQGLVTDT. The full CDR3 sequence reads CASSQGLVTDTQYF.

On this clone: The sequenced fragment ends 3 residues before the CDR3 boundary, so the rest is inferred from the germline J gene. The chain has TRBV20-1 and TRBJ1-4; tentative D call: TRBD1 (5 bases). V lost 4 bases, J lost 4 bases, and 13 bases lay in between. The CDR3 totals 14 residues. The V gene's germline CDR1 is DFQATT and CDR2 SNEGSKA (reference sequence). The part of the CDR3 DNA that was read is TGCAGTGCTATACTCGGGACTAATAATGAAAAA. Translating it yields CSAILGTNNEK. The complete CDR3 sequence is CSAILGTNNEKLFF.

Remarks on this clone: One end of the junction varies from germline; a read error may be responsible. The read stops 3 residues short of the end of the CDR3; the missing end is completed from the germline J gene. This chain links TRBV4-1 with TRBJ2-1; TRBD1 is a possible D gene (5 bases). The CDR3 consists of 14 residues. Germline V gene lookup returns CDR1 MGHRA and CDR2 YSYEKL. This chain's CDR3 is CASSQVVGLNEQFF. The sequenced CDR3 bases are TGCGCCAGCAGTCAAGTAGTGGGGCTCAATGAG.

On this clone: The observed sequence ends 3 residues before the CDR3 terminus, with the missing tail filled in from the germline J gene. The genes are TRBV18 and TRBJ1-2; D not resolved. The CDR3 contains 17 residues. V was cut by 2 bases and J by 6 bases, with 22 bases left in between. Germline V gives CDR1 KGHSH, CDR2 LQKENI. The part of the CDR3 DNA that was read is TGTGCCAGCTCACCAAATCGAAATAGGGTGAATAGGGATGGC. It encodes CASSPNRNRVNRDG. The full CDR3 protein reads CASSPNRNRVNRDGYTF.